This TCR beta chain was identified during a study of blood T cell repertoires in COVID-19. Study in general: Italy, Spain and the United States were the sources of the convalescent and acute COVID-19 samples. The analysed material was cDNA or gDNA that came from T cells, B-cell-depleted T cells, or PBMCs.

Authors' analysis steps: Nucleated cell number was recorded as an estimate derived from reference gene primer amplification. The protocol was immunoSEQ multiplex PCR, while the TCRdb copy is restricted to in-frame clones and leaves out a portion. The D gene and trimming were derived from the DNA, and the V and J assignments and clone size from that table. The data hold 170,000 or so clones, with 83% observed a single time. V dropped 0 bases and J dropped 1 base, with 10 bases sitting between them. The length of the CDR3 is 15 residues. The germline gives CDR1 LNHNV, CDR2 YYDKDF (reference sequence). The gene calls are TRBV15 and TRBJ2-7; the D gene is possibly TRBD1 (5 bases). The sequence was collected from a human donor in a cohort sampled during active COVID-19. The sequenced sample was peripheral blood. The CDR3 loop reads CATSREAAGSYEQYF. CDR3 nucleotide sequence: TGTGCCACCAGCAGAGAGGCGGCAGGGTCCTACGAGCAGTACTTC.